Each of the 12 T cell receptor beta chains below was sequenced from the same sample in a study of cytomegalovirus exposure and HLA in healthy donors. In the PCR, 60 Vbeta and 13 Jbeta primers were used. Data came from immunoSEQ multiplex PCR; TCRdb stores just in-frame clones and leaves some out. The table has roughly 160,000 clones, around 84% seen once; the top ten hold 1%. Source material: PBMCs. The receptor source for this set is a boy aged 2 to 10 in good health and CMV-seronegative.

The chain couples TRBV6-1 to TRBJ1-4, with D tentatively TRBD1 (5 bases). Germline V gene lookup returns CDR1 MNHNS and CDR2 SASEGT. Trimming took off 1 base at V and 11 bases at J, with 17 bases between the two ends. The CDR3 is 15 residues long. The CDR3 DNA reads TGTGCCAGCAGTGAAGTCTGGACAAGGTTAGGGAAACTGTTTTTT. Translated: CASSEVWTRLGKLFF.

CDR3 residues: CASSPRTGGAETQYF. CDR3 bases: TGCGCCAGCAGCCCGAGGACAGGGGGCGCAGAGACCCAGTACTTC. The chain links TRBV5-1 to TRBJ2-5; 11 bases align to TRBD1. Germline V gene lookup returns CDR1 SGHRS and CDR2 YFSETQ. V was clipped by 4 bases and J by 4 bases; unmatched bases: 6. There are 15 residues in the CDR3.

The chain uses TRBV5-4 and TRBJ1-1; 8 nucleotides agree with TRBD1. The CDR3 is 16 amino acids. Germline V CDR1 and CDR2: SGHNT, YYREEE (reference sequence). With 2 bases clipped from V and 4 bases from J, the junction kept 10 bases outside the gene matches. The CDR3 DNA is TGTGCCAGCAGCTTTAGCCTGGACAGGGTAGGCACTGAAGCTTTCTTT. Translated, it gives CASSFSLDRVGTEAFF.

DNA for the CDR3: TGTGCTAGTGGTGCCGGACAGGGCTCTGGAAACACCATATATTTT. The encoded protein is CASGAGQGSGNTIYF. This sequence joins TRBV12-5 and TRBJ1-3; 8 bases are shared with TRBD1. The CDR3 contains 15 residues. Germline V gene lookup returns CDR1 LGHNT and CDR2 FRNRAP. V dropped 5 bases and J dropped 0; count of bases not matched to a gene: 3.

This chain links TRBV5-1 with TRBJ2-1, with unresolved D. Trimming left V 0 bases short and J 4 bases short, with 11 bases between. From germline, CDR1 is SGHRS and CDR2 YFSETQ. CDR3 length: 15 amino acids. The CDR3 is CASSLARLRYNEQFF. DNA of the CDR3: TGCGCCAGCAGCTTGGCCCGACTCCGATACAATGAGCAGTTCTTC. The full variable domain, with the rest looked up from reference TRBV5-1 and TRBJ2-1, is KAGVTQTPRYLIKTRGQQVTLSCSPISGHRSVSWYQQTPGQGLQFLFEYFSETQRNKGNFPGRFSGRQFSNSRSEMNVSTLELGDSALYLCASSLARLRYNEQFFGPGTRLTVL.

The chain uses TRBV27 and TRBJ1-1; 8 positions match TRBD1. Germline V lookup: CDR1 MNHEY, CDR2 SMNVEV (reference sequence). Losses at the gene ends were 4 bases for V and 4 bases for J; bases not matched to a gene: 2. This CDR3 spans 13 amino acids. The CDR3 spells CASSSDRGTEAFF. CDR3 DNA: TGTGCCAGCAGTTCCGACAGGGGCACTGAAGCTTTCTTT.

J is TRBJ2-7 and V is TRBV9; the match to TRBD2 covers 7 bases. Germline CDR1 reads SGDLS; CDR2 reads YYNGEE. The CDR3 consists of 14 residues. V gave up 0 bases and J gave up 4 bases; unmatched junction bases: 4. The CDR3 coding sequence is TGTGCCAGCAGCGTAGACTCTAGCGGATACGAGCAGTACTTC. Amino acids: CASSVDSSGYEQYF.

DNA for the CDR3: TGTGCCAGCAAACCCGACAGGGTGGTGGAGACCCAGTACTTC. Translation gives CASKPDRVVETQYF. The chain carries TRBV2 and TRBJ2-5; 7 nucleotides line up with TRBD1. The CDR3 loop spans 14 amino acids. The germline gives CDR1 SNHLY, CDR2 FYNNEI. V lost 7 bases and J lost 5; bases outside the gene matches: 10.

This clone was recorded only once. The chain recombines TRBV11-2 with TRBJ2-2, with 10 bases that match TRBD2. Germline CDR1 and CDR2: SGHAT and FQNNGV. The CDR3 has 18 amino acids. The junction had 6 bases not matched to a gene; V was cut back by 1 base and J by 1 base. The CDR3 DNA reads TGTGCCAGCAGCTTAGGGTTTCGGACTAGCGGGAACACCGGGGAGCTGTTTTTT. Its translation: CASSLGFRTSGNTGELFF. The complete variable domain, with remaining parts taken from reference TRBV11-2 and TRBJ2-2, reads EAGVAQSPRYKIIEKRQSVAFWCNPISGHATLYWYQQILGQGPKLLIQFQNNGVVDDSQLPKDRFSAERLKGVDSTLKIQPAKLEDSAVYLCASSLGFRTSGNTGELFFGEGSRLTVL.

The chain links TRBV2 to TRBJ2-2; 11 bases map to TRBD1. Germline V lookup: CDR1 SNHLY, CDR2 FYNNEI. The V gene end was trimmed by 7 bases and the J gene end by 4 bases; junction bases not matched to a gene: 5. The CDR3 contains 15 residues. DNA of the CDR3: TGTGCCAGCAACCCAGGGACAGGGGGCACCGGGGAGCTGTTTTTT. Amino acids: CASNPGTGGTGELFF.

The CDR3 region is CASSLSGTGQYEQYV. In nucleotides, the CDR3 is TGTGCCAGCAGCTTATCCGGGACAGGCCAATACGAGCAGTACGTC. J is TRBJ2-7 and V is TRBV11-2, with 8 bases aligning to TRBD1. CDR1 SGHAT and CDR2 FQNNGV come from the germline V gene. The length of the CDR3 is 15 residues. The ends lost 2 bases at V and 4 bases at J; junction bases unmatched: 7.

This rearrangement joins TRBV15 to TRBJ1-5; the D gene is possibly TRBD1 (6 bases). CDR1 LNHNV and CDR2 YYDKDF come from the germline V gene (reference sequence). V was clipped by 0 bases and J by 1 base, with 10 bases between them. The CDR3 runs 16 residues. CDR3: CATSREGGWSNQPQHF. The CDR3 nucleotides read TGTGCCACCAGCAGAGAAGGGGGATGGAGCAATCAGCCCCAGCATTTT.